This T cell receptor beta chain was sequenced for a study of T cell responses to AZD1222 COVID-19 vaccine. Study context: Doses given second, at about 4 or about 12 weeks, were pooled.

Germline-derived CDR1 and CDR2 are MGHRA and YSYEKL. This CDR3 has 14 residues. Trimming left V 1 base short and J 9 bases short, with 13 bases between. The study's findings and limits: Nearly half of spike-specific TCRs reportedly target variant regions that are unmutated in the B.1.351 and B.1.1.7 variants. Repertoires were collected only later (after the peak T cell response had occurred). Among the donors, most were white British and more were female, and clonal diversity was possibly underestimated.

The assay was immunoSEQ multiplex PCR, and TCRdb's table has in-frame clones only and misses some. The sample contains approximately 76,000 clones, about 82% of which appear only once. This clone was seen a single time. Its antigen is unidentified. The chain employs TRBV4-1 and TRBJ1-5; no definite D call. This receptor was identified in an adult in good health. This sample comprised peripheral blood, obtained on day 0 of AZD1222 vaccination. The chain's CDR3 is CASSQGRSLGPQHF. The CDR3 nucleotides read TGCGCCAGCAGCCAAGGACGGTCCTTAGGGCCCCAGCATTTT.